Only a few counts were recorded for the clone carrying this T cell receptor (beta chain). Antigen specificity is unknown. Sequencing was performed with immunoSEQ multiplex PCR; in TCRdb, only in-frame clones are kept and a portion is missing. The sample holds roughly 50,000 clones, around nine tenths seen once. The data were obtained in a study of cytomegalovirus exposure and HLA in healthy donors. In the study overall: The approximately 610 first-cohort repertoires shared a platform with the 110 or so validation repertoires, as reported in a later analysis. Study conclusions and caveats: Across donors, most TCRs were seen rarely, yet some public ones were widespread.

Donors were drawn from the approximately 130-subject validation cohort, separate from the roughly 670-subject first cohort. The junction had 9 bases not matched to a gene; V was cut back by 4 bases and J by 10 bases. In germline, CDR1 is SGHRS, CDR2 YFSETQ. The CDR3 is 16 residues long. This clonotype was sampled from a man in his late teens or twenties in good health and CMV-seronegative. The chain recombines TRBV5-1 with TRBJ2-1, with TRBD2 matching over 15 bases. Sequencing was carried out using PBMCs. For the CDR3, the DNA is TGCGCCAGCAGCCCTTCGGGACTAGCGGGAGGTCGCGAGCAGTTCTTC. This translates into CASSPSGLAGGREQFF.